The clone carrying this T cell receptor (beta chain) turned up a few times. No antigen is known for it. TCRdb itself ran the PCR reads through MiXCR, one entry per CDR3 protein. The data contain hundreds of thousands of distinct CDR3 sequences, 25% of them singletons. V shed 10 bases and J shed 3 bases, with 14 bases lying between them. The CDR3 length is 13 residues. Germline V lookup: CDR1 MNHNS, CDR2 SASEGT. These data come from a study of molecular identifiers for immune sequencing clone quantification. General observations from the study: Over 99% of effector molecules, yet under 1% of naive-cell molecules, were held by clones above 20 RNA copies. Highly expanded clone sizes could be underestimated by identical TCR molecules that share a barcode. A single cell's spiked Jurkat TCR RNA was reportedly detectable among 900,000 to 1,000,000 naive cells.

This clonotype was sampled from a human donor in good health. Some libraries in this study had Jurkat cell RNA spiked in. Sequencing was carried out using naive CD8+ T cells from blood, with Jurkat cell RNA spiked in. Subset here: FACS-sorted CD8+CD4-CCR7+CD45RA+ naive T cells. The chain has TRBV6-1 and TRBJ2-3, with D possibly being TRBD1 (7 bases). The CDR3 is CANQGGETDTQYF. The CDR3 DNA follows: TGTGCCAACCAGGGGGGAGAGACAGATACGCAGTATTTT.